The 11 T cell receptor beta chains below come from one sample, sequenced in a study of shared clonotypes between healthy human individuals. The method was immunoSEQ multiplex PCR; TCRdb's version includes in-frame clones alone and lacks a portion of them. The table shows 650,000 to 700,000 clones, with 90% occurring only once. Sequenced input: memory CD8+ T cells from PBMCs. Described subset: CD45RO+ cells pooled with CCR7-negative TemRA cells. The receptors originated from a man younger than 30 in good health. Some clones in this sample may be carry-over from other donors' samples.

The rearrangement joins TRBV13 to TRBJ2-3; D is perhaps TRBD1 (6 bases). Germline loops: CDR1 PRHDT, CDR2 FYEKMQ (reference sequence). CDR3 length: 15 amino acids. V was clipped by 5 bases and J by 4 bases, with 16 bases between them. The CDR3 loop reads CASSPKTGRPDTQYF. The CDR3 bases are TGTGCCAGCAGCCCCAAGACAGGTAGGCCAGATACGCAGTATTTT. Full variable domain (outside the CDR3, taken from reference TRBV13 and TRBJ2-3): AAGVIQSPRHLIKEKRETATLKCYPIPRHDTVYWYQQGPGQDPQFLISFYEKMQSDKGSIPDRFSAQQFSDYHSELNMSSLELGDSALYFCASSPKTGRPDTQYFGPGTRLTVL.

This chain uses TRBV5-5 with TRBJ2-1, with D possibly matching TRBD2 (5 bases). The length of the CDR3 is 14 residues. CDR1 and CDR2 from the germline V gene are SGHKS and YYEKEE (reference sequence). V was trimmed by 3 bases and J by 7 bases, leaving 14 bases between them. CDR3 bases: TGTGCCAGCAGCTGGAATCGGGATGGGAATGAGCAGTTCTTC. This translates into CASSWNRDGNEQFF.

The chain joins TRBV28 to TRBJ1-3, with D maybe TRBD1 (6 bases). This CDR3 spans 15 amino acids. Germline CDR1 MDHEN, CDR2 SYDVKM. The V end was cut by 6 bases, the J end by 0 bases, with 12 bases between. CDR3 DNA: TGTGCCAGCAGGAAGACAGGAGACTCTGGAAACACCATATATTTT. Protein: CASRKTGDSGNTIYF.

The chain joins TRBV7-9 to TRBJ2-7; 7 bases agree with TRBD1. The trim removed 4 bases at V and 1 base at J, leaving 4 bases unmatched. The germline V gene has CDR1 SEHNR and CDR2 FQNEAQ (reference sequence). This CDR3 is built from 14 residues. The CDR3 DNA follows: TGTGCCAGCAGCTCACCGGGACAGTCCTACGAGCAGTACTTC. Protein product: CASSSPGQSYEQYF.

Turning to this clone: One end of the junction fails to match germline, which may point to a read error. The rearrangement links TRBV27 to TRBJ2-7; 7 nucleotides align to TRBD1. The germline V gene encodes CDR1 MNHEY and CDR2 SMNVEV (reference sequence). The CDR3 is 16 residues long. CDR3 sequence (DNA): TGTGCCAGCAGTCTATCCCCCGGGACAGCGATTTACGAGCAGTACTTC. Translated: CASSLSPGTAIYEQYF.

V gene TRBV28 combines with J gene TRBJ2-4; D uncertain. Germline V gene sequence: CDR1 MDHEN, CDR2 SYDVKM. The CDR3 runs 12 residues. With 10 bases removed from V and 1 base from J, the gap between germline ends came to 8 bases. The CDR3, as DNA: TGTGCCATCGGGTGGGCCAAAAACATTCAGTACTTC. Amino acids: CAIGWAKNIQYF.

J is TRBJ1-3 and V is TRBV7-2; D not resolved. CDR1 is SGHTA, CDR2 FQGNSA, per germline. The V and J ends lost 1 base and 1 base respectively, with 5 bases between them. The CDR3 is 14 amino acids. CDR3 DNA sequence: TGTGCCAGCAGCTTAGGGGTGTCTGGAAACACCATATATTTT. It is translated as CASSLGVSGNTIYF.

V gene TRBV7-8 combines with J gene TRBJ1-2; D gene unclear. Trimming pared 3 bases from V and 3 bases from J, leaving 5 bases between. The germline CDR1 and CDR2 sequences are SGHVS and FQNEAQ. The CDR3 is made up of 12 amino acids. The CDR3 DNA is TGTGCCAGCAGCTTGAGTGACTATGGCTACACCTTC. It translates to CASSLSDYGYTF.

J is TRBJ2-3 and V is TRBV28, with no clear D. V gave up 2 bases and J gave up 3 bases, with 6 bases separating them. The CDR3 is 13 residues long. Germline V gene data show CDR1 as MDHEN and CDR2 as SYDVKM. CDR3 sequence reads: CASSLLTTDTQYF. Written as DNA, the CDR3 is TGTGCCAGCAGTTTACTCACAACAGATACGCAGTATTTT.

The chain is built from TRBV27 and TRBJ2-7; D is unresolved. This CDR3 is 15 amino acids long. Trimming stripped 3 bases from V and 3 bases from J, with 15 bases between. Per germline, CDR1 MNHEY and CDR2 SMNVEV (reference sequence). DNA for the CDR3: TGTGCCAGCAGTTTCGGGCTGAGCGAAAACTACGAGCAGTACTTC. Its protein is CASSFGLSENYEQYF.

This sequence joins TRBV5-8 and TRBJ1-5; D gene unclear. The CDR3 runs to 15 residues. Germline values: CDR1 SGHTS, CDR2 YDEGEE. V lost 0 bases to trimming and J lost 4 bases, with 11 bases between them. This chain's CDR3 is CASSLVWEWNQPQHF. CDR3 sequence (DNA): TGTGCCAGCAGCTTGGTATGGGAATGGAATCAGCCCCAGCATTTT.